The 30 T cell receptor beta chains below were found in one sample sequenced in a study of a mutant IDH1 vaccine in newly diagnosed glioma. This sample's time point: week 23, last vaccination. Mutant IDH1 20-mer peptide, at 300 ug, made up each vaccine dose, with topical imiquimod. Using immunoSEQ multiplex PCR, the repertoire was profiled, and TCRdb retains in-frame clones only, with some absent. The sample has tens of thousands of clones, roughly three quarters seen once. These receptors have no known antigen. Sequences were derived from PBMCs, sampled from a glioma patient whose treatment included an IDH1 peptide vaccine. These receptor sequences come from a woman aged 40 to 49 with glioma. Some clones in this sample may be carry-over from other donors' samples.

The rearrangement links TRBV18 to TRBJ2-3; tentatively, D is TRBD2 (6 bases). Germline loops: CDR1 KGHSH, CDR2 LQKENI. V gave up 3 bases and J gave up 6 bases, with 16 bases separating them. There are 15 residues in the CDR3. The CDR3 here is CASSPQEGSGDTQYF. The DNA for the CDR3 is TGTGCCAGCTCACCTCAGGAGGGTTCGGGCGATACGCAGTATTTT. Full variable domain (missing parts from reference TRBV18 and TRBJ2-3): NAGVMQNPRHLVRRRGQEARLRCSPMKGHSHVYWYRQLPEEGLKFMVYLQKENIIDESGMPKERFSAEFPKEGPSILRIQQVVRGDSAAYFCASSPQEGSGDTQYFGPGTRLTVL.

The chain joins TRBV29-1 to TRBJ1-2, with D perhaps matching TRBD1 (5 bases). The ends were cut back, 6 bases at V and 7 bases at J, with 15 bases in the middle. This CDR3 has 12 residues. From germline, CDR1 is SQVTM and CDR2 ANQGSEA. The CDR3 sequence: CSVGGSGGGYTF. The CDR3, as DNA: TGCAGCGTGGGGGGGTCCGGAGGTGGCTACACCTTC.

The chain has TRBV4-3 and TRBJ1-1; D uncertain. Trimming removed 4 bases from V and 1 base from J, with 13 bases in between. Looked up from germline, CDR1 is LGHNA and CDR2 is YSLEER. The CDR3 extends over 15 amino acids. CDR3 DNA: TGCGCCAGCAGCCCGCGGTGGACGCAGAACACTGAAGCTTTCTTT. Translation gives CASSPRWTQNTEAFF.

This clone turned up a few times. V and J are TRBV5-1 and TRBJ2-7; 9 bases fit TRBD2. Germline trimming cut 2 bases from V and 1 base from J; bases unmatched to any gene: 7. The CDR3 sequence is 16 residues long. Germline loops: CDR1 SGHRS, CDR2 YFSETQ. The CDR3 reads CASSLGGAGGSYEQYF. Here the CDR3 DNA reads TGCGCCAGCAGCTTAGGGGGAGCGGGGGGATCCTACGAGCAGTACTTC.

The rearrangement links TRBV5-1 to TRBJ2-1; TRBD1 matches at 7 bases. The CDR3 is made up of 16 amino acids. V lost 2 bases and J lost 1; bases outside the gene matches: 6. Germline CDR1 and CDR2: SGHRS and YFSETQ. CDR3 sequence: CASSFLPTGSYNEQFF. Here the CDR3 DNA reads TGCGCCAGCAGCTTCCTTCCGACAGGGTCCTACAATGAGCAGTTCTTC.

V usage is TRBV27 and J usage is TRBJ2-7, with unresolved D. The germline CDR1 and CDR2 sequences are MNHEY and SMNVEV (reference sequence). CDR3 length: 13 amino acids. V shed 2 bases and J shed 2 bases, with 7 bases lying between them. The CDR3 sequence is CASSLGVTYEQYF. CDR3 sequence (DNA): TGTGCCAGCAGTTTAGGCGTCACCTACGAGCAGTACTTC.

This clone was seen a few times. J is TRBJ1-3 and V is TRBV19; perhaps TRBD1 as D (6 bases). Germline CDR1 reads LNHDA; CDR2 reads SQIVND (reference sequence). The CDR3 length is 15 residues. V gave up 7 bases and J gave up 8 bases, with 21 bases separating them. Here the CDR3 reads CASTPKGTRGHTIYF. CDR3 nucleotides: TGTGCCAGTACTCCCAAAGGGACCAGGGGCCACACCATATATTTT.

V usage is TRBV30 and J usage is TRBJ1-3, with a tentative D call TRBD1 (5 bases). Trimming removed 3 bases at V and 0 bases at J, with 18 bases between. Germline V gene lookup returns CDR1 GTSNPN and CDR2 SVGIG (reference sequence). This CDR3 has 17 amino acids. CDR3 DNA sequence: TGTGCCTGGAGGGATTCACGGGGACTTCCCTCTGGAAACACCATATATTTT. This sequence encodes CAWRDSRGLPSGNTIYF.

The chain combines TRBV30 with TRBJ2-2; no definite D call. Germline CDR1 and CDR2: GTSNPN and SVGIG (reference sequence). V shed 0 bases and J shed 2 bases, with 10 bases lying between them. The CDR3 runs to 15 residues. The CDR3 region has the DNA TGTGCCTGGAGTGTACTGGGCAGAAACACCGGGGAGCTGTTTTTT. Translated: CAWSVLGRNTGELFF.

The rearrangement joins TRBV7-8 to TRBJ1-1; D call uncertain. This CDR3 is 18 amino acids long. CDR1 is SGHVS, CDR2 FQNEAQ, per germline. V lost 2 bases and J lost 3, with 22 bases in between. CDR3 bases: TGTGCCAGCAGCTTATTATCCACACGGTTGGGGAGGGACACTGAAGCTTTCTTT. As protein: CASSLLSTRLGRDTEAFF.

This rearrangement joins TRBV19 to TRBJ1-4; 8 nucleotides agree with TRBD1. The CDR3 loop spans 14 amino acids. CDR1 LNHDA and CDR2 SQIVND come from the germline V gene (reference sequence). J was trimmed by 6 bases and V by 6 bases; bases with no gene match: 6. CDR3 bases: TGTGCCAGTAGGAACAGGGGGGAGGATGAAAAACTGTTTTTT. Translation: CASRNRGEDEKLFF.

The rearrangement uses TRBV6-6 and TRBJ2-5; maybe TRBD2 (6 bases). Germline V gives CDR1 MNHNY, CDR2 SVGAGI (reference sequence). The V end lost 7 bases, the J end lost 6 bases, and 18 bases lay between the germline ends. CDR3 length: 14 residues. The CDR3 DNA sequence: TGTGCCAGCACCCAATCGGACTACGAGAAGACCCAGTACTTC. Translation: CASTQSDYEKTQYF.

The chain has TRBV19 and TRBJ2-1; 9 nucleotides agree with TRBD2. Germline V gene lookup returns CDR1 LNHDA and CDR2 SQIVND (reference sequence). V shed 9 bases, J shed 4 bases, and the junction held 7 bases outside the gene matches. The CDR3 is 14 residues long. CDR3 residues: CAREASGGYNEQFF. Written as DNA, the CDR3 is TGTGCCAGAGAGGCCAGCGGGGGGTACAATGAGCAGTTCTTC.

This chain joins TRBV19 and TRBJ2-5; 7 bases line up with TRBD1. The V gene's germline CDR1 is LNHDA and CDR2 SQIVND (reference sequence). V trimming: 3 bases; J trimming: 8 bases; junction bases outside the gene matches: 6. The CDR3 covers 13 residues. DNA for the CDR3: TGTGCCAGTAGTATGGGACAGCCTAGAACCCAGTACTTC. Translation gives CASSMGQPRTQYF.

CDR3 protein: CAWSVWAGGETQYF. The CDR3, as DNA: TGTGCCTGGAGTGTCTGGGCGGGGGGGGAGACCCAGTACTTC. The V gene is TRBV30, the J gene TRBJ2-5; the match to TRBD2 covers 9 bases. The CDR3 contains 14 residues. Germline CDR1 GTSNPN, CDR2 SVGIG (reference sequence). Losses at the gene ends were 0 bases for V and 5 bases for J; bases not matched to a gene: 4.

This chain links TRBV30 with TRBJ1-3, with a weak D call TRBD1 (5 bases). CDR1 and CDR2 from the germline V gene are GTSNPN and SVGIG (reference sequence). CDR3 length equals 13 residues. V gave up 2 bases and J gave up 4 bases, with 9 bases separating them. The DNA of the CDR3 is TGTGCCTGGAGTTTCGGACAAGGAAACACCATATATTTT. Translation gives CAWSFGQGNTIYF.

J is TRBJ1-5 and V is TRBV7-2; 8 bases map to TRBD1. Germline V gene lookup returns CDR1 SGHTA and CDR2 FQGNSA. CDR3 size: 18 residues. The trim removed 5 bases at V and 0 bases at J, leaving 12 bases unmatched. CDR3 sequence reads: CASSVSRDRGYSNQPQHF. For the CDR3, the DNA is TGTGCCAGCAGCGTATCAAGAGACAGGGGATATAGCAATCAGCCCCAGCATTTT.

The chain links TRBV19 to TRBJ2-3; TRBD1 matches 8 bases. V trimming: 6 bases; J trimming: 4 bases; junction bases outside the gene matches: 3. CDR1 is LNHDA, CDR2 SQIVND, per germline (reference sequence). This CDR3 contains 13 residues. Here the CDR3 reads CASRARGPDTQYF. CDR3 sequence (DNA): TGTGCCAGTAGGGCCAGGGGGCCAGATACGCAGTATTTT.

The V call is TRBV27, the J call TRBJ1-5; D is uncertain. CDR1 is MNHEY, CDR2 SMNVEV, per germline (reference sequence). The V end lost 3 bases, the J end lost 4 bases, and 22 bases lay between the germline ends. The length of the CDR3 is 18 residues. The CDR3 region is CASSLIGSRGLLNQPQHF. CDR3 nucleotide sequence: TGTGCCAGCAGTTTGATAGGCTCTCGGGGTCTCCTTAATCAGCCCCAGCATTTT.

V usage is TRBV6-5 and J usage is TRBJ1-5; tentative D call: TRBD1 (5 bases). V was cut by 0 bases and J by 5 bases, with 14 bases left in between. The CDR3 loop spans 16 amino acids. Germline loops: CDR1 MNHEY, CDR2 SVGAGI. CDR3 region: CASSYSVGHRDQPQHF. In DNA, the CDR3 is TGTGCCAGCAGTTACTCGGTGGGGCATAGAGATCAGCCCCAGCATTTT.

The V gene is TRBV5-4, the J gene TRBJ2-7, with 10 positions matching TRBD2. The germline V gene encodes CDR1 SGHNT and CDR2 YYREEE (reference sequence). V shed 0 bases, J shed 1 base, and the junction held 4 bases outside the gene matches. This CDR3 comprises 16 residues. The CDR3 region is CASSLVLAGGSYEQYF. The CDR3 region has the DNA TGTGCCAGCAGCTTGGTGTTAGCGGGGGGTTCCTACGAGCAGTACTTC.

The chain has TRBV19 and TRBJ2-3; D possibly corresponds to TRBD2 (6 bases). Germline assignment: CDR1 LNHDA and CDR2 SQIVND (reference sequence). V lost 6 bases to trimming and J lost 2 bases, with 12 bases between them. The CDR3 spans 14 residues. CDR3 region: CASRGRTNTDTQYF. The DNA for the CDR3 is TGTGCCAGTAGGGGCAGGACTAACACAGATACGCAGTATTTT.

The chain has TRBV27 and TRBJ2-7, with TRBD1 matching 7 bases. CDR1 and CDR2 from the germline V gene are MNHEY and SMNVEV (reference sequence). The CDR3 extends over 13 amino acids. Trimming took 5 bases from V and 2 from J; bases not matched to a gene: 3. CDR3 in DNA: TGTGCCAGCAGTCATGACAGGGCCTACGAGCAGTACTTC. It yields the protein CASSHDRAYEQYF.

The chain joins TRBV7-9 to TRBJ2-1; D is unresolved. The CDR3 covers 12 residues. Germline V lookup: CDR1 SEHNR, CDR2 FQNEAQ (reference sequence). V shed 0 bases and J shed 5 bases, with 2 bases lying between them. The CDR3 region has the DNA TGTGCCAGCAGCTTAGCTGACAATGAGCAGTTCTTC. This encodes CASSLADNEQFF.

This clone has a handful of counts. The rearrangement joins TRBV4-1 to TRBJ1-1; 7 bases line up with TRBD1. V lost 2 bases and J lost 2; bases outside the gene matches: 5. Germline V lookup: CDR1 MGHRA, CDR2 YSYEKL. This CDR3 comprises 15 residues. The CDR3: CASSQPYRGNTEAFF. The CDR3 coding sequence is TGCGCCAGCAGCCAACCATACAGGGGCAACACTGAAGCTTTCTTT.

The chain uses TRBV7-9 and TRBJ1-5; possible D gene TRBD1, 6 bases. CDR1 and CDR2 from the germline V gene are SEHNR and FQNEAQ (reference sequence). The CDR3 consists of 15 residues. Trimming stripped 4 bases from V and 5 bases from J, with 15 bases between. CDR3 DNA: TGTGCCAGCAGCTCCGTCGGGCCAGGGGATCAGCCCCAGCATTTT. It specifies CASSSVGPGDQPQHF.

This chain connects TRBV15 to TRBJ2-1; 8 bases fit TRBD2. Germline-derived CDR1 and CDR2 are LNHNV and YYDKDF (reference sequence). J lost 5 bases, V lost 0 bases, and 6 bases had no gene match. The CDR3 length is 16 residues. CDR3: CATSRDRAGGNNEQFF. The CDR3 DNA sequence: TGTGCCACCAGCAGAGATAGGGCGGGGGGAAACAATGAGCAGTTCTTC.

The sample holds one count of this clone. The gene calls are TRBV2 and TRBJ2-7; D gene ambiguous. With 8 bases removed from V and 0 bases from J, the gap between germline ends came to 14 bases. Germline V gives CDR1 SNHLY, CDR2 FYNNEI. The CDR3 contains 14 residues. The CDR3 sequence: CASESQRLSYEQYF. The DNA of the CDR3 is TGTGCCAGCGAGAGCCAGCGACTCTCCTACGAGCAGTACTTC.

This chain joins TRBV5-4 and TRBJ2-7; D possibly corresponds to TRBD1 (6 bases). V was shortened by 1 base and J by 2 bases, with 10 bases between the two germline ends. CDR3 size: 14 residues. Germline loops: CDR1 SGHNT, CDR2 YYREEE (reference sequence). The CDR3 is CASSLNRAAYEQYF. In DNA, the CDR3 is TGTGCCAGCAGCTTGAACAGGGCTGCCTACGAGCAGTACTTC.

Comments on this clone: At one end the junction does not follow the germline gene, possibly because of a read error. The CDR3 DNA follows: TGTGCCAGCAGCCGGCAGGGAGACACTGAAGCTTTCTTT. Translating it yields CASSRQGDTEAFF. J is TRBJ1-1 and V is TRBV5-1; D might be TRBD1 (5 bases). Germline CDR1 and CDR2: SGHRS and YFSETQ. This CDR3 contains 13 residues.